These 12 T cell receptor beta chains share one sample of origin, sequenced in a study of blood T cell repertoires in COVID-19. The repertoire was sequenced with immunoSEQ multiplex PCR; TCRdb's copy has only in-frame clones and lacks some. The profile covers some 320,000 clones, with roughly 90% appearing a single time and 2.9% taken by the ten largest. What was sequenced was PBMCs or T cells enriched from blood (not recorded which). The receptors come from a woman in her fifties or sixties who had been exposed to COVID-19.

CDR3 sequence: CASLGLAGGLGTGELFF. CDR3 bases: TGTGCCAGTCTCGGGCTAGCGGGGGGGCTCGGCACCGGGGAGCTGTTTTTT. This chain connects TRBV28 to TRBJ2-2; 12 bases are shared with TRBD2. Germline CDR1 MDHEN, CDR2 SYDVKM. The CDR3 is made up of 17 amino acids. V was clipped by 9 bases and J by 4 bases; unmatched bases: 12.

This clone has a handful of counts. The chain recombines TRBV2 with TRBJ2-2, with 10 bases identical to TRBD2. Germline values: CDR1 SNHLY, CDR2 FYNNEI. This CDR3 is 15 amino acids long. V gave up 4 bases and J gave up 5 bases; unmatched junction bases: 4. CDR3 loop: CASSVALAGTGELFF. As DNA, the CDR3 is TGTGCCAGCAGTGTAGCACTAGCGGGGACCGGGGAGCTGTTTTTT.

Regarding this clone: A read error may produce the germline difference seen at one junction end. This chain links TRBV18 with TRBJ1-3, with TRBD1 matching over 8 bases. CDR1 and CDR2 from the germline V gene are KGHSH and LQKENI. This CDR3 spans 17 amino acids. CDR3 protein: CASSPDRQGAKGNTIYF. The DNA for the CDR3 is TGTGCCAGTTCACCAGACCGTCAGGGGGCGAAAGGAAACACCATATATTTT.

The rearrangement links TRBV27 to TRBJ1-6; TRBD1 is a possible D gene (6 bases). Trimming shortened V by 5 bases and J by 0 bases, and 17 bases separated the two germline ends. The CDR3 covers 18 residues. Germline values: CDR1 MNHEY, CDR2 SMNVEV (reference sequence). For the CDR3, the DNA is TGTGCCAGCAGTCCCTCAAGACAGGACAGCTCCTATAATTCACCCCTCCACTTT. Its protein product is CASSPSRQDSSYNSPLHF.

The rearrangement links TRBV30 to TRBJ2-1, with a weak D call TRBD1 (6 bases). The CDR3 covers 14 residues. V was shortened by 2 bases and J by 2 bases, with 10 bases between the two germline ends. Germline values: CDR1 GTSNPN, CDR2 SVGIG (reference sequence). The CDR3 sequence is CAWSHGQPYNEQFF. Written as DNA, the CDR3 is TGTGCCTGGAGTCACGGACAGCCCTACAATGAGCAGTTCTTC.

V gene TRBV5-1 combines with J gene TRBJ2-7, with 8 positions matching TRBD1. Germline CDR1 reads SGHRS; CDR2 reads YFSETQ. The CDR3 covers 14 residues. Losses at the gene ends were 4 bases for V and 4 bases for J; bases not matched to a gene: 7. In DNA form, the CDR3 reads TGCGCCAGCAGCCTAGACAGGGGAGGTTACGAGCAGTACTTC. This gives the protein CASSLDRGGYEQYF.

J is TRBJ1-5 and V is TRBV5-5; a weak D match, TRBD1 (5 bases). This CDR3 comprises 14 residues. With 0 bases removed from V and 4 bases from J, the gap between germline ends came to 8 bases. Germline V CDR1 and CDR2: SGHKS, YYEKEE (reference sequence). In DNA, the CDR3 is TGTGCCAGCAGCTTGGAGGCAGGGAATCAGCCCCAGCATTTT. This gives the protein CASSLEAGNQPQHF.

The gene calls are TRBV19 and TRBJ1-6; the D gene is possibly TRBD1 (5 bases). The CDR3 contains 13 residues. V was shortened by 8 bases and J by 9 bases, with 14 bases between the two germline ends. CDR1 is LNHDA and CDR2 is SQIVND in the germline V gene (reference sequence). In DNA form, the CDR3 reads TGTGCCAGTCTTTCAGGGTTCGGTTCACCCCTCCACTTT. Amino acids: CASLSGFGSPLHF.

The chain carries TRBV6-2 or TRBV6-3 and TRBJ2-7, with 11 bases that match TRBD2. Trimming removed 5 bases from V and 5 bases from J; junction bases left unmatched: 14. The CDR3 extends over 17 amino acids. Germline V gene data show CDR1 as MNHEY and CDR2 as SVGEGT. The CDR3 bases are TGTGCCAGCAGTCGGAGCCCGAGACTAGCGGGGTTCGACGAGCAGTACTTC. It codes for CASSRSPRLAGFDEQYF.

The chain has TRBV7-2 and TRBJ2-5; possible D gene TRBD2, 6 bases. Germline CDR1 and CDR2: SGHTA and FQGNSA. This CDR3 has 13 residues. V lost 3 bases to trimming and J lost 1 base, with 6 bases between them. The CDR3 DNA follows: TGTGCCAGCAGCTTGGGACTCCAAGAGACCCAGTACTTC. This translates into CASSLGLQETQYF.

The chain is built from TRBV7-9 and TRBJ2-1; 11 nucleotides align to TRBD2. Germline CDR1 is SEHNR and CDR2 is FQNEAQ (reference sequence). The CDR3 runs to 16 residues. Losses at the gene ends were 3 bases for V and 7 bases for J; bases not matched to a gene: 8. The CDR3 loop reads CASSFSGGAFVNEQFF. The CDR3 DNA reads TGTGCCAGCAGCTTTAGCGGGGGGGCCTTCGTGAATGAGCAGTTCTTC.

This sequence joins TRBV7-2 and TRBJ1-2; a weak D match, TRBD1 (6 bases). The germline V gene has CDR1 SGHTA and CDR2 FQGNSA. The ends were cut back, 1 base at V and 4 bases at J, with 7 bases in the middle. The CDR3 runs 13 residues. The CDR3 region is CASSLEQGYGYTF. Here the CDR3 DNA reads TGTGCCAGCAGCTTAGAACAGGGCTATGGCTACACCTTC.